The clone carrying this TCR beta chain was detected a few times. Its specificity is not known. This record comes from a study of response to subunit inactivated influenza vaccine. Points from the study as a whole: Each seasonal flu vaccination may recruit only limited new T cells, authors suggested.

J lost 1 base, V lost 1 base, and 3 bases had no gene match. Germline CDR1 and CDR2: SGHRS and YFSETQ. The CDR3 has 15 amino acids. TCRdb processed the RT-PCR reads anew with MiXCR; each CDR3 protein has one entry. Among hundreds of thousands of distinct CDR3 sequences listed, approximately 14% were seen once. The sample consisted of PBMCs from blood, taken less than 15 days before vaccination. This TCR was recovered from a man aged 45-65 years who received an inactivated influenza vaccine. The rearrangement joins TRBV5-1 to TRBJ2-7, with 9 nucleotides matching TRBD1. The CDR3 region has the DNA TGCGCCAGCAGCTTGTGGGGGACAGGGTCCTACGAGCAGTACTTC. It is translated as CASSLWGTGSYEQYF. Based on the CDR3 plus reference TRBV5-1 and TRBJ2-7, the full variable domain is KAGVTQTPRYLIKTRGQQVTLSCSPISGHRSVSWYQQTPGQGLQFLFEYFSETQRNKGNFPGRFSGRQFSNSRSEMNVSTLELGDSALYLCASSLWGTGSYEQYFGPGTRLTVT.